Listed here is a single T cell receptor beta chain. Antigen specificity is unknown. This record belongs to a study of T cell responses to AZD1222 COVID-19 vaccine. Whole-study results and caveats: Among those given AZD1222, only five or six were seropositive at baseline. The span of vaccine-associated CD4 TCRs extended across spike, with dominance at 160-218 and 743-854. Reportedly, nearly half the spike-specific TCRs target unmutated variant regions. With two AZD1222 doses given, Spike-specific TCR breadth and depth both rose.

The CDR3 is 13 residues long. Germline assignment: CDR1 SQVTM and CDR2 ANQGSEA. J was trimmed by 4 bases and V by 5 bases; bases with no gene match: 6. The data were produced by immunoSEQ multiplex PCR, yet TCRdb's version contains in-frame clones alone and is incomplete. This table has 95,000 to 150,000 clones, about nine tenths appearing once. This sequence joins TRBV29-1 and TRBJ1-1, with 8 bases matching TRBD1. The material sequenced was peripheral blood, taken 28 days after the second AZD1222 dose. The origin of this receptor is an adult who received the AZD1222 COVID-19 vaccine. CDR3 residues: CSVQGAWGTEAFF. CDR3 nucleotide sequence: TGCAGCGTTCAGGGGGCCTGGGGCACTGAAGCTTTCTTT.